The entry that follows covers one T cell receptor beta chain sequence. Its target is unknown. Treatment meaning: roughly ten-day PBMC culture with coronavirus spike peptide pools or control peptides (ViraFEST assay). T cells were expanded with peptide pools, and expanded clonotypes were identified by TCR sequencing. The sample belongs to a study of vaccination and CD4 T cells after COVID-19. Study-level points and caveats: The median SARS-CoV-2-reactive clonotype number increased from around 20 to 38, without statistical significance.

Sequence data for DNA of cultured CD4+ T cells were generated by the Oncomine TCR Beta short-read assay. TCRdb re-called the PCR reads through MiXCR, storing one row per CDR3 protein. Of nearly 7,000 distinct CDR3 sequences listed, about 80% were seen once; the top ten hold around 35%. The CDR3 is 13 residues long. V lost 3 bases to trimming and J lost 4 bases; unmatched junction nucleotides: 3. Looked up from germline, CDR1 is SGHRS and CDR2 is YFSETQ. Sequences were obtained from CD4+ T cells from blood, cultured in vitro. This sequence was found in a human donor who had recovered from COVID-19. The chain recombines TRBV5-1 with TRBJ2-7; 8 bases fit TRBD1. The CDR3, as DNA: TGCGCCAGCAGCTCGAACAGGGGGTACGAGCAGTACTTC. Translating gives CASSSNRGYEQYF.